This is a list of T cell receptor beta chains from one sample in a study of blood T cell repertoires in COVID-19. Using immunoSEQ multiplex PCR, the repertoire was profiled, and TCRdb retains in-frame clones only, with some absent. The sample gives about 74,000 clones, roughly 74% of which show up once; around 16% is in the top ten. The sequencing sample was made of peripheral blood. The receptors derive from a human donor in a cohort sampled during active COVID-19. Both conserved end residues are part of each CDR3. Each record gives: V gene, J gene, D gene, clone size, CDR3 DNA, CDR3 protein. A D gene is named only where the DNA matches it firmly. The size entry is marked missing in some rows and otherwise reads once, few, many or a size class.

TRBV10-3	TRBJ1-2	NA	NA	TGTGCCATCAGTGAGGGAGCTCGCCCGGGCTACACCTTC	CAISEGARPGYTF
TRBV11-3	TRBJ2-3	NA	NA	TGTGCCAGCAGCCAGTGGGCTAGCGATACGCAGTATTTT	CASSQWASDTQYF
TRBV6-5	TRBJ2-2	NA	few	TGTGCCAGCAGTAACAGGGATTGGGCCGGGGAGCTGTTTTTT	CASSNRDWAGELFF
TRBV6-5	TRBJ2-3	NA	NA	TGTGCCAGCCGGGACTTTGGCACAGATACGCAGTATTTT	CASRDFGTDTQYF
TRBV30	TRBJ1-5	NA	NA	TGTGCCTGGAGCGCGGGGAAAAATAGTCAGCCCCAGCATTTT	CAWSAGKNSQPQHF
TRBV11-2	TRBJ2-3	TRBD2	NA	TGTGCCAGCAGCTTAGCGCGGGGGGAAACAGATACGCAGTATTTT	CASSLARGETDTQYF
TRBV4-1	TRBJ1-6	NA	NA	TGCGCCAGCAGCCAACCTCTGGAGTCCAGGGGCTCACCCCTCCACTTT	CASSQPLESRGSPLHF
TRBV15	TRBJ2-5	NA	NA	TGTGCCACGAGCCTTGGGACAAGACGGGAGACCCAGTACTTC	CATSLGTRRETQYF
TRBV29-1	TRBJ2-2	NA	NA	TGCAGCGTTATGTCAGGGGCCAACACCGGGGAGCTGTTTTTT	CSVMSGANTGELFF
TRBV19	TRBJ1-4	TRBD1	NA	TGTGCCAGTAGTCCGGACAGGGGGCAGGCTAATGAAAAACTGTTTTTT	CASSPDRGQANEKLFF
TRBV10-3	TRBJ1-1	TRBD1	NA	TGTGCCATCAGTGAGTCGGGGGGACAGGGGGTATTTTTCTCTGAAGCTTTCTTT	CAISESGGQGVFFSEAFF
TRBV29-1	TRBJ2-5	NA	NA	TGCAGCGTTGAATCAGAGCGGGCCCAGTACTTC	CSVESERAQYF
TRBV19	TRBJ2-1	NA	NA	TGTGCCAGTAGCCGGGACGGGGGATCCAATGAGCAGTTCTTC	CASSRDGGSNEQFF
TRBV6-5	TRBJ2-7	NA	NA	TGTGCCAGCAAACCAAGGTCCGGGGGATCCTACGAGCAGTACTTC	CASKPRSGGSYEQYF
TRBV12-2	TRBJ2-7	NA	NA	TGTGCAAGTCGCTTAGCCTCTATCCGGGACTCCCCCAATATGGAGCAGTACTTC	CASRLASIRDSPNMEQYF
TRBV5-4	TRBJ1-2	NA	once	TGTGCCAGCAGCGCGGGACGGCCCTATGGCTACACCTTC	CASSAGRPYGYTF
TRBV4-2	TRBJ2-1	NA	NA	TGTGCCAGCAGCCAAGCGACAGACTACAATGAGCAGTTCTTC	CASSQATDYNEQFF
TRBV19	TRBJ1-1	NA	NA	TGTGCCAGTAGTACCATCGGGACAAGGCCTGAAGCTTTCTTT	CASSTIGTRPEAFF
TRBV4-2	TRBJ2-5	TRBD2	few	TGTGCCAGCAGCCAAGATGGGCTAGCGGGAGGGTTAGGAGAGACCCAGTACTTC	CASSQDGLAGGLGETQYF
TRBV29-1	TRBJ2-5	TRBD2	once	TGCAGCGTCCTTAGCGGGAGAGGCGAAGAGACCCAGTACTTC	CSVLSGRGEETQYF
TRBV24-1	TRBJ2-2	NA	few	TGTGCCACCAGTGATGACAGAAACACCGGGGAGCTGTTTTTT	CATSDDRNTGELFF
TRBV5-1	TRBJ2-7	TRBD1	NA	TGCGCCAGCAGACTAGTTGTTACAGGGGCGGCCCGCTCCTACGAGCAGTACTTC	CASRLVVTGAARSYEQYF
TRBV5-1	TRBJ2-5	NA	NA	TGCGCCAGCAGCACTAGACTGGTGGGGGAGACCCAGTACTTC	CASSTRLVGETQYF
TRBV14	TRBJ2-5	NA	NA	TGTGCCAGCAGCCAAGATCGTCGACAGTCAGAGACCCAGTACTTC	CASSQDRRQSETQYF
TRBV3-1/TRBV3-2	TRBJ2-7	TRBD2	NA	TGTGCCAGCAGCCAGACTAGCGGAAACTACGAGCAGTACTTC	CASSQTSGNYEQYF
TRBV28	TRBJ1-2	TRBD1	NA	TGTGCCAGCAGAAGGGACAGGGGATATGGCTACACCTTC	CASRRDRGYGYTF
TRBV11-2	TRBJ2-7	NA	NA	TGTGCCAGCAGCCAGGGGGGTACCTACGAGCAGTACTTC	CASSQGGTYEQYF
TRBV7-7	TRBJ2-2	TRBD1	few	TGTGCCAGCAGCTTAGATTCACCGGCGACAGGGACCGGGGAGCTGTTTTTT	CASSLDSPATGTGELFF
TRBV7-9	TRBJ2-3	NA	few	TGTGCCAGCAGCCCGCTGGCTAGTACCCGCACAGATACGCAGTATTTT	CASSPLASTRTDTQYF
TRBV11-2	TRBJ2-7	NA	NA	TGTGCCAGCAGCCTGGAGAATCGGGGGTTTTACGAGCAGTACTTC	CASSLENRGFYEQYF
TRBV6-5	TRBJ2-5	NA	NA	TGTGCCAGCAGGATTTACAGGGAGGGGGAGACCCAGTACTTC	CASRIYREGETQYF
TRBV15	TRBJ2-7	TRBD1	once	TGTGCCACCAGCAGAGGGGGACAGGGTAATGAGCAGTACTTC	CATSRGGQGNEQYF
TRBV19	TRBJ2-2	TRBD2	NA	TGTGCCAGTAGTATATTGGCTAGCGGGATAGTTGGGAACACCGGGGAGCTGTTTTTT	CASSILASGIVGNTGELFF
TRBV28	TRBJ1-5	TRBD1	NA	TGTGCCAGCAGTTTATGGGACAGGGGGCATAGCAATCAGCCCCAGCATTTT	CASSLWDRGHSNQPQHF
TRBV7-9	TRBJ2-4	NA	once	TGTGCCAGCACGGACAGATATCTAGCCAAAAACATTCAGTACTTC	CASTDRYLAKNIQYF
TRBV30	TRBJ2-5	NA	NA	TGTGCCTGGAGTGAAGGGGACTTCCAAGAGACCCAGTACTTC	CAWSEGDFQETQYF
TRBV3-1/TRBV3-2	TRBJ2-3	TRBD2	once	TGTGCCAGCAGCCGGAAAGGGGTAGCGGGAGCGATTGGTACGCAGTATTTT	CASSRKGVAGAIGTQYF
TRBV5-6	TRBJ2-1	NA	NA	TGTGCCAGCAGCTTGGGACTAGTGGGCAATGAGCAGTTCTTC	CASSLGLVGNEQFF
TRBV28	TRBJ2-7	TRBD1	few	TGTGCCAGCAGTCCCAGGGGACAGGGGGTCTCCTACGAGCAGTACTTC	CASSPRGQGVSYEQYF
TRBV6-5	TRBJ2-2	TRBD2	NA	TGTGCCAGCAGTTACTCCGGGACTAGAGACACCGGGGAGCTGTTTTTT	CASSYSGTRDTGELFF
TRBV4-1	TRBJ2-2	NA	once	TGCGCCAGCAGCCAAGAAGCTCCAGGGGCGAACACCGGGGAGCTGTTTTTT	CASSQEAPGANTGELFF
TRBV11-2	TRBJ1-2	NA	few	TGTGCCAGCAGCTCAAGACCTTTGGGCCCTAAGGGCTACACCTTC	CASSSRPLGPKGYTF
TRBV3-1/TRBV3-2	TRBJ1-2	NA	NA	TGTGCCAGCAGCCAAGCTTACTCTAACTATGGCTACACCTTC	CASSQAYSNYGYTF
TRBV3-1/TRBV3-2	TRBJ2-7	NA	NA	TGTGCCAGCAGCCAAGCTGTAAACGAGCAGTACTTC	CASSQAVNEQYF
TRBV2	TRBJ2-1	NA	NA	TGTGCCAGCAGAGGAGGGGGCCCGGGAGGGCCCAGGAATGAGCAGTTCTTC	CASRGGGPGGPRNEQFF
TRBV6-4	TRBJ2-2	NA	NA	TGTGCCAGGACCGAGGACCCGCGGGGCGGGGAGCTGTTTTTT	CARTEDPRGGELFF
TRBV6-5	TRBJ2-7	TRBD2	NA	TGTGCCAGCAGCTACCCTAGCGGGAGACACTACGAGCAGTACTTC	CASSYPSGRHYEQYF
TRBV6-5	TRBJ1-2	TRBD1	NA	TGTGCCAGCAGTCGGGACAGGAACTATGGCTACACCTTC	CASSRDRNYGYTF
TRBV5-6	TRBJ2-7	NA	NA	TGTGCCAGCAGCTTCGTGAGCGAGCAGTACTTC	CASSFVSEQYF
TRBV11-2	TRBJ1-6	NA	NA	TGTGCCAGCGGGCTGGGCAGGGGTGATTCACCCCTCCACTTT	CASGLGRGDSPLHF
TRBV2	TRBJ2-1	NA	NA	TGTGCCAGCAGTTCCGAACAGGGCAATGAGCAGTTCTTC	CASSSEQGNEQFF
TRBV18	TRBJ1-1	NA	NA	TGTGCCAGCTCACCACCGAAGGGGCCGGCCACTGAAGCTTTCTTT	CASSPPKGPATEAFF
TRBV10-3	TRBJ2-2	TRBD2	NA	TGTGCCATCAGTGAAACTAGCGGGAGTATGACCGGGGAGCTGTTTTTT	CAISETSGSMTGELFF